This TCR beta chain was sequenced during a study of Graves' ophthalmopathy and Graves' hyperthyroidism. RNA transcripts were the template, and TCR beta CDR3 regions were amplified from them. An initial RT-PCR round employing HTBI primers preceded a second-round multiplex PCR. TCRdb passed the multiplex PCR reads through MiXCR, listing each CDR3 protein once. Among 650,000 to 900,000 distinct CDR3 sequences, roughly two fifths were seen once, and the ten largest hold 40% to 45%. Germline values: CDR1 SGDLS, CDR2 YYNGEE. The CDR3 covers 16 residues. V was clipped by 4 bases and J by 4 bases, with 15 bases between them. What supplied the PBMCs was more than 7.5 ml of fresh peripheral blood.

The TCR originated in an adult man with Graves' ophthalmopathy. This rearrangement joins TRBV9 to TRBJ1-6; no clear D gene. Sequencing was performed on peripheral blood. The chain's CDR3 is CASSLKGSLYNSPLHF. In DNA, the CDR3 is TGTGCCAGCAGCCTGAAGGGTTCTCTGTATAATTCACCCCTCCACTTT.